This T cell receptor beta chain was identified during a study of blood T cell repertoires in COVID-19. The wider study: The origin of the acute and convalescent COVID-19 samples was the United States, Italy and Spain. PBMCs, B-cell-depleted T cells, or T cells provided the cDNA or gDNA that made up the material.

Authors' methods: Reference gene primers were amplified, and this amplification served to estimate nucleated cell counts. This table comes from immunoSEQ multiplex PCR, and its TCRdb copy is limited to in-frame clones, with some not included. V and J calls and clone size follow that table, whereas D and trimming were derived from the DNA. The sample carries 350,000 or so clones, 87% recorded once. The Seattle site enrolled patients during active infection and followed them longitudinally. CDR3 length: 13 residues. Germline loops: CDR1 MDHEN, CDR2 SYDVKM. Trimming left V 3 bases short and J 4 bases short, with 7 bases between.

This TCR was sampled from a woman aged 25 to 45 with COVID-19, enrolled during active disease. Specimen: peripheral blood. The chain has TRBV28 and TRBJ1-5, with a tentative D call TRBD1 (5 bases). CDR3 loop: CASSFQGNQPQHF. DNA for the CDR3: TGTGCCAGCAGTTTCCAGGGAAATCAGCCCCAGCATTTT.